This TCR beta chain was observed in a study of breast tumors, draining lymph nodes, adjacent tissues (dated by TCRdb to about 2016). About the study as a whole: In breast cancer patients, the study compared the TCR beta repertoires of tumor, adjacent nontumor tissue and axillary lymph nodes. The study was designed to assess the relationships and possible T-cell exchange between tumor, surrounding tissue and draining lymph node repertoires in human breast cancer. Points the paper makes about the study in general: A scenario in which most tumor T cells derive from the lymph node and then expand within tumor tissue was judged to be consistent with the data. The study presented the conclusion that tumor T cells originate in lymph nodes as consistent with a hypothesis, not as something directly demonstrated. In luminal-like breast cancer, tumor and nontumor tissue repertoires resembled each other significantly more than in basal-like breast cancer. Tumors showed preferential V and J gene usage, and their T-cell repertoire diversity fell below that of lymph nodes yet above that of nontumor tissue.

Sequencing relied on an Illumina HiSeq 2000. Multiplex PCR amplification was used to generate the TCR beta chain libraries. The amplified TCR beta chain products were analyzed by high-throughput sequencing. TCRdb ran its own pipeline on the public reads, namely fastp trimming at Q25 and MiXCR clone calling, and kept in-frame beta chains. Every entry covers one CDR3 protein and lists the most common genes and DNA from its rows. The sample includes under 250,000 distinct CDR3 sequences, with approximately 29% observed a single time. The top ten clonotypes cover around 1.5% of the sample. This clonotype was observed many times. Its antigen is not yet known. Base quality data are lacking; no much larger clone is found one base away. The axillary draining lymph nodes of breast cancer patients were the source of the lymph node samples. Sequencing was done on a sample of axillary lymph node tissue. The source is a female donor with breast cancer. Some clones in this sample may be carry-over from other donors' samples.

The DNA is TGTGCCAGCTCACCACCATCAGAGACCCAGTACTTC. Its protein reads: CASSPPSETQYF. The V and J segments used are TRBV18 and TRBJ2-5, with no reliable assignment of the D segment. Via the germline V gene, CDR1 is KGHSH and CDR2 LQKENI. The CDR3 goes from the cysteine to the phenylalanine over 12 residues. Here the CDR3 DNA is all that survives: 36 bases in frame from base 1. V is clipped by 0 bases and J by 4 bases, and the sequence between their germline boundaries is 3 bases long.